This paragraph covers one T cell receptor (beta chain) sequence. A single count supports this clone. It has no known antigen specificity. The sample holds no much larger clone one base away, and base qualities are not on file. At the junction V is shortened by 6 bases and J by 4 bases; bases outside the gene matches: 6. Including the terminal cysteine and phenylalanine, the CDR3 comprises 16 residues. The retained sequence is limited to the CDR3, 48 bases, with the frame set at the first base. The CDR1 and CDR2 encoded by the germline V gene (reference sequence) are LNHDA and SQIVND. In Finland, the donors were immunologically healthy infants who were having open corrective cardiac surgery for congenital heart defects. For four of the eight donors, a small about 0.5-1 mL aliquot of peripheral blood was collected during surgery. For the blood samples, genomic DNA was extracted from all available leukocytes instead of from a set number of cells. ACK lysis buffer was used to remove erythrocytes from the blood, and the remaining leukocytes were kept as pellets at -70 degrees C. A QIAsymphony instrument was used to extract genomic DNA from the frozen cell pellets.

The entry originates in a study of human thymus T cells (dated by TCRdb to 2020 to 2021). Turning to the overall study: The study used fewer than ten infant thymus samples plus four related peripheral blood samples to characterize TCR alpha and beta repertoires. The cohort included several male and a couple of female infants, with donor ages spanning 7 to 244 days. Overall results and qualifications from the work: On average, thymus samples gave 800,000 or so unique TCRB clonotypes, whereas blood samples gave around 80,000. Usage of V and J gene segments appeared to be biased in both the thymic and the peripheral blood repertoires.

The immunoSEQ multiplex PCR assay was used to amplify the TCRB and TCRAD loci from a standardized quantity of quality-controlled genomic DNA. The amplicons spanned the V(D)J region and were long enough to cover the CDR3 and allow V and J genes to be identified. The commercial immunoSEQ service was used to sequence amplicons on an Illumina platform. For the original study's pipeline: Corrections for primer bias and sequencing errors followed previously described methods, while TCRAD and TCRB definitions were based on the IMGT database. The repertoires were analysed using immunoSEQ Analyzer 3.0 and VDJTools for basic statistics, V/J segment usage, diversity estimates, rarefaction and pairwise overlap. To estimate diversity, the Chao1, ChaoE, Efron-Thisted, Shannon and inverse Simpson indices were applied, and diversity was also estimated on datasets down-sampled to the smallest sample. For repertoire overlap, CDR3 nucleotide sequence, V gene and J gene had to match strictly, and clustering was done by Jaccard-based multidimensional scaling. TCRdb re-hosts the immuneACCESS table, in-frame sequences only. Its copies lack some clones; in the studies checked, an unresolved V gene accounts for under half of them, and the cause for the rest is not known. V and J calls and clone size are given by that table; D and trimming were obtained from the DNA. The sample table contains about 44,000 clones; only one count was recorded for about 93% of them. The ten largest clonotypes hold about 0.12% of the sample.

The sequenced sample consisted of blood. The chain employs TRBV19 and TRBJ2-3, with 14 central nucleotides matching TRBD2. This receptor was identified in a boy younger than two with a congenital heart defect but otherwise immunologically healthy. The DNA reads as follows: TGTGCCAGTAGCTTCGGACTAGCGGGGGGATCAGATACGCAGTATTTT. Its protein is CASSFGLAGGSDTQYF.